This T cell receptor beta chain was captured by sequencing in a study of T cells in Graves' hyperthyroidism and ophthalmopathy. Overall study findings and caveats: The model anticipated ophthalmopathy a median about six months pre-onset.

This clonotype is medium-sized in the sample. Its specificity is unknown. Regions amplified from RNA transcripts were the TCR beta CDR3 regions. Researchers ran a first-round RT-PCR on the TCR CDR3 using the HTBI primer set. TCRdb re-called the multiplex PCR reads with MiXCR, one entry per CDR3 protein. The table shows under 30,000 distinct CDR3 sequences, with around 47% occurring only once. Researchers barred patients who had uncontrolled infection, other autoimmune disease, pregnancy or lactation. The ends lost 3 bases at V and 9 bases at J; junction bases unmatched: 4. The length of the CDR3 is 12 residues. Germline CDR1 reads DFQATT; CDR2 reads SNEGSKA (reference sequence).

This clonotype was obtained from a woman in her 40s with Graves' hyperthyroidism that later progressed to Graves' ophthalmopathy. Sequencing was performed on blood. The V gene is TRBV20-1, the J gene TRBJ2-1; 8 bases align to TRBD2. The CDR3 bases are TGCAGTGCTAGCGGGAGGGCCGTTGAGCAGTTCTTC. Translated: CSASGRAVEQFF.